Listed below are T cell receptor beta chains from one sample, sequenced in a study of blood T cell repertoires in COVID-19. The data were produced by immunoSEQ multiplex PCR, yet TCRdb's version contains in-frame clones alone and is incomplete. The sample records approximately 100,000 clones, around 85% being singletons. The sample comprised PBMCs or T cells enriched from blood (not recorded which). Receptors were obtained from a woman between 50 and 59 years old who had recovered from COVID-19. The CDR3 runs from the conserved cysteine through the conserved F or W.

V gene,CDR3 protein
TRBV28,CASSQGREREQFF
TRBV28,CASSSTDYGYTF
TRBV10-3,CAISEKGDGAFF
TRBV4-1,CASSQEPLPNTGELFF
TRBV19,CASSIDISGRAVGEQFF
TRBV7-6,CASSLNPTGNTEAFF
TRBV7-8,CASSLTQDYGYTF
TRBV24-1,CATSDTGHGNQPQHF
TRBV30,CAWSIGTTNYGYTF
TRBV27,CASSLRAGSTDTQYF
TRBV29-1,CSIQTGGSYEQYF
TRBV4-1,CASRKGRLAGGTDTQYF
TRBV6-1,CASSDRNRQETQYF
TRBV6-5,CASTNLDRVNEQFF
TRBV11-3,CASSLTGGDRTEAFF
TRBV30,CAWSSWGGSSYEQYF
TRBV5-1,CASSLGSGTLNEQFF
TRBV18,CASSPRLAGGRAETQYF
TRBV6-5,CASSYSSGGGYYEQYF
TRBV29-1,CSVGRQPPYGYTF
TRBV9,CASSVGSSGTYEQYF
TRBV25-1,CASSELKGDRDTEAFF
TRBV5-1,CASSSKGANEQFF
TRBV28,CASSPAGLAGGLGEQYF
TRBV3-1/TRBV3-2,CASSLTRSSGNTIYF
TRBV6-1,CASSEAHSGAGEQFF
TRBV24-1,CATSDGGGGYEQYF
TRBV6-5,CASMSTLSYNEQFF
TRBV7-9,CASSRTGEGNQPQHF
TRBV6-5,CASRGSRGGNTIYF
TRBV29-1,CSADTGLNTEAFF
TRBV3-1/TRBV3-2,CASSRSLSGNTGELFF
TRBV5-6,CASSFGSTSNQPQHF
TRBV7-2,CASSLGTSHRSTDTQYF
TRBV10-3,CAISIGRGGFNEQFF
TRBV27,CASSFRGGTYGYTF
TRBV7-9,CASSPRTSSHEQYF
TRBV24-1,CATSDSGLAGGTDTQYF
TRBV5-7,CASSYPVGRVTEAFF
TRBV7-8,CASSSAGSYNEQFF
TRBV28,CASSPPDKNTEAFF
TRBV7-9,CASSSMMVATNEQFF
TRBV19,CASSARGGYGYTF
TRBV6-5,CASLEAGRGDTEAFF
TRBV11-2,CASSLLGGDGYTF
TRBV3-1/TRBV3-2,CASSQGAGPKETQYF
TRBV6-5,CASRPPSGEGGYTF
TRBV28,CASSQGFGYTF
TRBV27,CASSQQTGGSEKLFF
TRBV19,CASSIGQFYEQYF